What follows are 21 T cell receptor beta chains derived from one specimen sequenced in a study of naive and memory T cell subsets. Treatment specified: skin biopsy from PPD injection site in Mantoux-positive individual. A UMI-containing oligonucleotide was joined by 3' ligation to the TCR cDNA template. Ligated cDNA underwent four rounds of PCR with nested alpha and beta constant region primers and SP2. In TCRdb, the UMI-ligation and nested PCR reads were re-called with MiXCR into one record per CDR3 protein. The table records around 13,000 distinct CDR3 sequences, more than 4% of them present only once. The sequenced sample was skin, obtained from a tuberculin skin test site. These receptor sequences come from an adult in good health.

This clonotype has a count of ten or more. The chain couples TRBV21-1 to TRBJ2-2; the table's D call, TRBD2, was not checked against the DNA. TRBV21-1 is listed as a pseudogene. The CDR3 spans 17 residues. DNA for the CDR3: TGTGCCAGCAGCAAAAGCCGGGCTAAGGGGTACACCGGGGAGCTGTTTTTT. It specifies CASSKSRAKGYTGELFF.

This chain links TRBV18 with TRBJ1-1; D not resolved. The CDR3 consists of 16 residues. From germline, CDR1 is KGHSH and CDR2 LQKENI. V lost 3 bases to trimming and J lost 0 bases, with 14 bases between them. The CDR3 nucleotides read TGTGCCAGCTCACCCCTAGAAGGTGGAGTGAACACTGAAGCTTTCTTT. It codes for CASSPLEGGVNTEAFF.

This clonotype came up a few times. The chain has TRBV7-9 and TRBJ1-3; D gene unclear. CDR1 is SEHNR and CDR2 is FQNEAQ in the germline V gene (reference sequence). The CDR3 sequence is 16 residues long. Between the trimmed V and J ends, which lost 5 bases and 0 bases, there was a span of 14 bases. CDR3 sequence: CASSPSRATSGNTIYF. The CDR3 nucleotides are TGTGCCAGCAGCCCTAGTCGGGCCACCTCTGGAAACACCATATATTTT.

There are many counts of this clonotype. The rearrangement joins TRBV5-1 to TRBJ2-7; a possible D gene is TRBD2 (5 bases). The germline V and J ends were trimmed by 2 bases and 6 bases, with 12 bases remaining between them. The germline CDR1 and CDR2 sequences are SGHRS and YFSETQ. The CDR3 has 13 residues. The CDR3 sequence is CASSFSPGGEQYF. CDR3 DNA: TGCGCCAGCAGCTTCTCTCCCGGAGGCGAGCAGTACTTC.

This clonotype has ten or more counts. CDR3 residues: CASSLVYAWVNTEAFF. CDR3 in DNA: TGTGCCAGCAGTTTAGTCTACGCCTGGGTGAACACTGAAGCTTTCTTT. V gene TRBV12-3 or TRBV12-4 combines with J gene TRBJ1-1, with unresolved D. The CDR3 is made up of 16 amino acids. Trimming took 1 base from V and 0 from J, leaving 12 bases between them.

This clonotype has a count of ten or more. V is TRBV19 and J is TRBJ2-3; D gene ambiguous. CDR3 size: 14 residues. The ends were cut back, 3 bases at V and 2 bases at J, with 9 bases in the middle. Germline lookup yields CDR1 LNHDA and CDR2 SQIVND (reference sequence). CDR3 in amino acids: CASSIGRNTDTQYF. CDR3 sequence (DNA): TGTGCCAGTAGTATCGGGCGGAACACAGATACGCAGTATTTT.

In its sample, this clonotype ranks as medium-sized. The chain couples TRBV29-1 to TRBJ2-3; maybe TRBD1 (5 bases). The germline V and J ends were trimmed by 6 bases and 0 bases, with 10 bases remaining between them. This CDR3 contains 13 residues. Germline V gene data show CDR1 as SQVTM and CDR2 as ANQGSEA. The CDR3 nucleotides read TGCAGCGTCGCGACAGCTAGCACAGATACGCAGTATTTT. Its translation is CSVATASTDTQYF.

Within the sample, this clonotype is medium-sized. The chain recombines TRBV7-2 with TRBJ2-1; possibly TRBD2 for D (7 bases). V was trimmed by 3 bases and J by 6 bases, leaving 12 bases between them. Germline CDR1 is SGHTA and CDR2 is FQGNSA. The CDR3 loop spans 14 amino acids. The CDR3 here is CASSLTGGPNEQFF. The CDR3 DNA follows: TGTGCCAGCAGCTTGACGGGGGGCCCCAATGAGCAGTTCTTC.

This clonotype has a count of ten or more. The genes are TRBV18 and TRBJ2-7; 9 bases agree with TRBD1. This CDR3 is built from 13 residues. Germline V gene lookup returns CDR1 KGHSH and CDR2 LQKENI. V was pared by 6 bases and J by 5 bases, with 5 bases of the junction left unmatched. The CDR3 loop reads CASSSGQGNEQYF. The CDR3 nucleotides read TGTGCCAGCTCGTCAGGACAGGGGAACGAGCAGTACTTC.

This clonotype was seen ten or more times. The chain uses TRBV5-4 and TRBJ2-2, with D possibly TRBD1 on 5 matching bases. In germline, CDR1 is SGHNT, CDR2 YYREEE (reference sequence). The CDR3 loop spans 15 amino acids. With 0 bases removed from V and 5 bases from J, the gap between germline ends came to 11 bases. The CDR3 region is CASSLARQYTGELFF. The DNA of the CDR3 is TGTGCCAGCAGCTTGGCCCGACAGTATACCGGGGAGCTGTTTTTT.

This clonotype has at least ten counts. This chain connects TRBV6-1 to TRBJ2-5; the D is unclear. The CDR3 loop spans 13 amino acids. CDR1 is MNHNS, CDR2 SASEGT, per germline. V was cut by 4 bases and J by 5 bases, with 11 bases left in between. The CDR3 region has the DNA TGTGCCAGCAGTGTTAAGCCGGCGGAGACCCAGTACTTC. Its protein product is CASSVKPAETQYF.

By sample share, this clonotype is large. The rearrangement links TRBV6-2 or TRBV6-3 to TRBJ2-5; D is undetermined. The length of the CDR3 is 13 residues. V lost 1 base and J lost 2, with 5 bases in between. Per the germline V gene, CDR1 is MNHEY and CDR2 is SVGEGT. The CDR3 loop is CASSYWAQETQYF. DNA for the CDR3: TGTGCCAGCAGTTACTGGGCTCAAGAGACCCAGTACTTC.

This clonotype was seen ten or more times. V gene TRBV7-2 combines with J gene TRBJ2-3; 8 nucleotides agree with TRBD1. The CDR3 is 16 amino acids. The trim removed 5 bases at V and 6 bases at J, leaving 13 bases unmatched. Germline V gene sequence: CDR1 SGHTA, CDR2 FQGNSA. This chain's CDR3 is CASSGGGNRGADTQYF. The CDR3 DNA is TGTGCCAGCAGCGGAGGGGGAAACAGGGGGGCGGATACGCAGTATTTT.

There are many counts of this clonotype. This chain uses TRBV4-3 with TRBJ2-3, with 8 positions matching TRBD2. The CDR3 is 15 residues long. With V trimmed by 6 bases and J by 0 bases, 5 bases remained unmatched. From germline, CDR1 is LGHNA and CDR2 YSLEER. The CDR3 sequence: CASSIAGTSTDTQYF. CDR3 nucleotide sequence: TGCGCCAGCAGTATAGCGGGGACTAGCACAGATACGCAGTATTTT.

The chain combines TRBV4-1 with TRBJ1-5; D gene uncertain. In germline, CDR1 is MGHRA, CDR2 YSYEKL. V shed 0 bases and J shed 0 bases, with 6 bases lying between them. The CDR3 consists of 15 residues. CDR3 sequence: CASSQERYSNQPQHF. The CDR3 DNA reads TGCGCCAGCAGCCAAGAAAGATATAGCAATCAGCCCCAGCATTTT.

This clonotype was seen many times. The chain recombines TRBV4-3 with TRBJ1-2, with a weak D call TRBD1 (6 bases). Germline V CDR1 and CDR2: LGHNA, YSLEER. Trimming took off 0 bases at V and 8 bases at J, with 16 bases between the two ends. This CDR3 comprises 15 residues. The CDR3 loop reads CASSQDPVWGRGYTF. CDR3 nucleotides: TGCGCCAGCAGCCAAGATCCCGTTTGGGGGCGAGGCTACACCTTC.

The genes are TRBV14 and TRBJ2-1, with 9 bases aligning to TRBD2. Germline CDR1 SGHDN, CDR2 FVKESK. This CDR3 is 13 amino acids long. The junction had 3 bases not matched to a gene; V was cut back by 5 bases and J by 7 bases. CDR3 in amino acids: CASSFLAGNEQFF. The CDR3 DNA is TGTGCCAGCAGCTTTCTAGCGGGGAATGAGCAGTTCTTC.

Sample share makes this clonotype medium-sized. J is TRBJ1-6 and V is TRBV7-2; 7 bases line up with TRBD1. J lost 7 bases, V lost 3 bases, and 6 bases had no gene match. Per the germline V gene, CDR1 is SGHTA and CDR2 is FQGNSA. This CDR3 spans 15 amino acids. CDR3 nucleotides: TGTGCCAGCAGCTTCCAGGGGACAGTGAATTCACCCCTCCACTTT. Amino acids: CASSFQGTVNSPLHF.

This clonotype counts as medium-sized. This sequence joins TRBV20-1 and TRBJ2-4, with D unclear. Germline V gene sequence: CDR1 DFQATT, CDR2 SNEGSKA (reference sequence). V lost 4 bases to trimming and J lost 8 bases, with 12 bases between them. This CDR3 has 12 amino acids. The CDR3 region is CSAIPSRDIQYF. The CDR3 DNA is TGCAGTGCTATCCCCTCTAGGGACATTCAGTACTTC.

Ten or more counts support this clonotype. The chain recombines TRBV5-4 with TRBJ2-1; 8 nucleotides line up with TRBD1. Looked up from germline, CDR1 is SGHNT and CDR2 is YYREEE (reference sequence). This CDR3 has 17 amino acids. V lost 2 bases and J lost 1; bases outside the gene matches: 8. The CDR3 region is CASSFNLRTGSYNEQFF. The CDR3 DNA sequence: TGTGCCAGCAGCTTCAACCTCAGGACAGGGTCCTACAATGAGCAGTTCTTC.

This clonotype was seen ten or more times. This rearrangement joins TRBV12-3 or TRBV12-4 to TRBJ2-3, with TRBD2 matching 8 bases. The CDR3 is 15 amino acids. V gave up 4 bases and J gave up 2 bases; unmatched junction bases: 5. The CDR3 here is CASSSERGFTDTQYF. As DNA, the CDR3 is TGTGCCAGCAGTTCCGAGCGGGGGTTCACAGATACGCAGTATTTT.